The 13 T cell receptor beta chains given below trace back to one sample, sequenced in a study of blood T cell repertoires in COVID-19. Clones were sequenced by immunoSEQ multiplex PCR, and TCRdb holds only the in-frame ones, with some missing. The table records 120,000 to 150,000 clones, about 91% of them present only once. Sequenced sample: peripheral blood. The origin of the receptors is a human donor in a cohort sampled during active COVID-19.

The J gene is TRBJ2-2, the V gene TRBV9; D remains unclear. V lost 7 bases and J 0 bases, leaving 7 bases between the germline ends. Germline V gives CDR1 SGDLS, CDR2 YYNGEE. CDR3 length: 13 residues. CDR3 loop: CASRVANTGELFF. DNA for the CDR3: TGTGCCAGCCGGGTCGCGAACACCGGGGAGCTGTTTTTT.

This chain connects TRBV5-4 to TRBJ2-3, with TRBD2 matching over 7 bases. The germline gives CDR1 SGHNT, CDR2 YYREEE (reference sequence). V lost 7 bases to trimming and J lost 0 bases; unmatched junction nucleotides: 14. The CDR3 has 17 amino acids. The CDR3 DNA reads TGTGCCAGCCATAGCCGGACTAGTCGGACTAGCACAGATACGCAGTATTTT. It codes for CASHSRTSRTSTDTQYF.

The count of this clone is one. The V gene is TRBV19, the J gene TRBJ1-2; 9 nucleotides agree with TRBD1. The CDR3 spans 16 residues. V shed 5 bases, J shed 2 bases, and the junction held 9 bases outside the gene matches. The germline CDR1 and CDR2 sequences are LNHDA and SQIVND (reference sequence). CDR3: CASSAGSTGGNYGYTF. CDR3 coding DNA: TGTGCCAGTAGTGCGGGGTCGACAGGGGGAAACTATGGCTACACCTTC.

This clone came up a few times. The gene calls are TRBV5-1 and TRBJ1-3; tentative D call: TRBD1 (5 bases). The CDR3 consists of 14 residues. V was trimmed by 5 bases and J by 0 bases, leaving 9 bases between them. Germline V gene lookup returns CDR1 SGHRS and CDR2 YFSETQ. This CDR3 reads CASRQANSGNTIYF. DNA of the CDR3: TGCGCCAGCAGACAGGCTAACTCTGGAAACACCATATATTTT.

The chain carries TRBV6-5 and TRBJ2-1; 11 bases map to TRBD2. V lost 5 bases and J lost 2; bases outside the gene matches: 2. This CDR3 is built from 15 residues. Per germline, CDR1 MNHEY and CDR2 SVGAGI. The CDR3 protein is CASSPGLAAYNEQFF. The CDR3 DNA follows: TGTGCCAGCAGTCCGGGACTAGCGGCCTACAATGAGCAGTTCTTC.

This chain joins TRBV13 and TRBJ1-3; 7 positions match TRBD1. The CDR3 is 14 residues long. With 0 bases clipped from V and 4 bases from J, the junction kept 0 bases outside the gene matches. Germline-derived CDR1 and CDR2 are PRHDT and FYEKMQ (reference sequence). CDR3 in DNA: TGTGCCAGCAGCTTAGGACAGGGGGGAAACACCATATATTTT. Protein: CASSLGQGGNTIYF.

The rearrangement links TRBV19 to TRBJ2-4, with TRBD2 matching over 8 bases. The CDR3 extends over 19 amino acids. Germline loops: CDR1 LNHDA, CDR2 SQIVND (reference sequence). V lost 2 bases and J lost 0; bases outside the gene matches: 12. The CDR3 loop is CASSISGIAGRRAKNIQYF. CDR3 in DNA: TGTGCCAGTAGTATATCAGGTATAGCGGGGAGACGAGCCAAAAACATTCAGTACTTC.

V gene TRBV4-2 combines with J gene TRBJ2-7, with TRBD2 matching over 11 bases. V was clipped by 1 base and J by 3 bases; unmatched bases: 5. This CDR3 contains 16 residues. Germline loops: CDR1 LGHNA, CDR2 YNFKEQ. CDR3 coding DNA: TGTGCCAGCAGCCAAGCCGGGACTAGCGGATACTACGAGCAGTACTTC. This encodes CASSQAGTSGYYEQYF.

This clone was seen a few times. The genes are TRBV11-3 and TRBJ2-3, with 8 bases aligning to TRBD1. There are 14 residues in the CDR3. Germline V gene data show CDR1 as SGHNT and CDR2 as YENEEA. Germline trimming cut 5 bases from V and 1 base from J; bases unmatched to any gene: 2. CDR3 coding DNA: TGTGCCAGCAGCAAGGACAGGGGCACAGATACGCAGTATTTT. Its protein product is CASSKDRGTDTQYF.

CDR3 loop: CASSPARAETQYF. The CDR3 coding sequence is TGCGCCAGCAGTCCGGCCAGGGCGGAGACCCAGTACTTC. The chain carries TRBV5-1 and TRBJ2-5, with D perhaps TRBD1 (5 bases). CDR1 is SGHRS and CDR2 is YFSETQ in the germline V gene. Trimming took off 5 bases at V and 5 bases at J, with 13 bases between the two ends. This CDR3 has 13 amino acids.

This clone was observed a few times. The rearrangement links TRBV12-3 or TRBV12-4 to TRBJ1-1, with TRBD1 matching 7 bases. J was trimmed by 3 bases and V by 6 bases; bases with no gene match: 4. This CDR3 contains 13 residues. CDR3 protein: CASSRGTYTEAFF. Written as DNA, the CDR3 is TGTGCCAGCAGCAGGGGGACCTACACTGAAGCTTTCTTT.

The V and J genes are TRBV5-4 and TRBJ2-5, with 13 bases lining up with TRBD2. CDR1 is SGHNT and CDR2 is YYREEE in the germline V gene (reference sequence). This CDR3 region has 15 residues. V shed 3 bases, J shed 5 bases, and the junction held 4 bases outside the gene matches. CDR3 sequence reads: CASSSTSGGVETQYF. In DNA form, the CDR3 reads TGTGCCAGCAGCTCTACTAGCGGGGGGGTTGAGACCCAGTACTTC. The variable domain in full, completed from reference TRBV5-4 and TRBJ2-5, reads ETGVTQSPTHLIKTRGQQVTLRCSSQSGHNTVSWYQQALGQGPQFIFQYYREEENGRGNFPPRFSGLQFPNYSSELNVNALELDDSALYLCASSSTSGGVETQYFGPGTRLLVL.

As regards this clone: Other DNA sequences within the sample encode an identical CDR3. The gene calls are TRBV9 and TRBJ2-1, with 10 bases fitting TRBD2. V lost 1 base and J lost 4; bases outside the gene matches: 2. The germline V gene encodes CDR1 SGDLS and CDR2 YYNGEE. The CDR3 length is 15 residues. For the CDR3, the DNA is TGTGCCAGCAGCGTAAGCGGGGGGGGATACAATGAGCAGTTCTTC. This encodes CASSVSGGGYNEQFF.